One sample yielded the 29 T cell receptor beta chains listed below, sequenced in a study of T cell responses to AZD1222 COVID-19 vaccine (dated by TCRdb to the early 2020s). Per the publication, the time point label means: baseline before first vaccination. The library relied on the immunoSEQ multiplex PCR assay. TCRdb stores this immuneACCESS table with in-frame sequences only. Part of the clones is absent; in the studies checked, under half of the shortfall reflects unresolved V genes, and no reason is known for the rest. The sample table shows around 58,000 clones, and 65% to 90% are seen once. Around 18% of the sample is held by the ten biggest clonotypes. Source: peripheral blood, taken on day 0 of AZD1222 vaccination. The receptors were gathered from an adult in good health.

This clone was seen a single time. The chain couples TRBV6-5 to TRBJ1-1, with 8 bases matching TRBD1. The CDR3 runs 15 residues. J lost 10 bases, V lost 11 bases, and 21 bases had no gene match. Germline loops: CDR1 MNHEY, CDR2 SVGAGI. The CDR3 sequence: CASQRVGTGNFPAFF. The CDR3 nucleotides are TGTGCCTCACAGAGGGTCGGGACAGGCAATTTTCCAGCTTTCTTT.

The chain employs TRBV6-2 or TRBV6-3 and TRBJ2-1; 10 bases match TRBD2. The CDR3 runs to 17 residues. With 4 bases clipped from V and 6 bases from J, the junction kept 12 bases outside the gene matches. The germline V gene has CDR1 MNHEY and CDR2 SVGEGT. DNA for the CDR3: TGTGCCAGCAGTTCTCTCCTAGCGGGAGCAATGCGCAATGAGCAGTTCTTC. This encodes CASSSLLAGAMRNEQFF.

The chain links TRBV7-2 to TRBJ2-3; D remains unclear. The germline gives CDR1 SGHTA, CDR2 FQGNSA. Trimming removed 2 bases from V and 7 bases from J, with 16 bases in between. The CDR3 sequence is 15 residues long. The CDR3 spells CASSLWKRPQNTQYF. CDR3 sequence (DNA): TGTGCCAGCAGCTTATGGAAGAGACCCCAAAATACGCAGTATTTT.

This chain connects TRBV27 to TRBJ1-1; D not resolved. CDR1 MNHEY and CDR2 SMNVEV come from the germline V gene (reference sequence). V dropped 5 bases and J dropped 1 base, with 11 bases sitting between them. This CDR3 comprises 14 residues. The CDR3, as DNA: TGTGCCAGCAGTCCTAGCGAAGGGAACACTGAAGCTTTCTTT. This translates into CASSPSEGNTEAFF.

V usage is TRBV4-2 and J usage is TRBJ2-5, with D perhaps matching TRBD2 (6 bases). This CDR3 contains 15 residues. Germline CDR1 is LGHNA and CDR2 is YNFKEQ. V was cut by 0 bases and J by 4 bases, with 12 bases left in between. The CDR3 loop is CASSQDPGGTETQYF. In nucleotides, the CDR3 is TGTGCCAGCAGCCAAGATCCAGGCGGGACAGAGACCCAGTACTTC.

This sequence joins TRBV6-5 and TRBJ1-5; 8 bases align to TRBD1. CDR1 is MNHEY, CDR2 SVGAGI, per germline. V trimming: 6 bases; J trimming: 7 bases; junction bases outside the gene matches: 5. CDR3 length: 13 amino acids. The CDR3, as DNA: TGTGCCAGCAGGACAGGGGTCGGCCAGCCCCAGCATTTT. Translated, it gives CASRTGVGQPQHF.

The rearrangement joins TRBV6-5 to TRBJ2-1; 7 bases align to TRBD1. Trimming cost V 0 bases and J 4 bases; bases outside gene matches: 6. CDR1 and CDR2 (germline): MNHEY, SVGAGI. The CDR3 is made up of 16 amino acids. The CDR3, as DNA: TGTGCCAGCAGTTACTCTGACCGGGACAGTTACAATGAGCAGTTCTTC. It translates to CASSYSDRDSYNEQFF.

The CDR3 loop reads CASSYGQLEAFF. CDR3 bases: TGTGCCAGCAGTTACGGGCAGCTTGAAGCTTTCTTT. The J gene is TRBJ1-1, the V gene TRBV6-5; D remains unclear. The ends were cut back, 2 bases at V and 7 bases at J, with 8 bases in the middle. The CDR3 is 12 amino acids. Germline V gives CDR1 MNHEY, CDR2 SVGAGI.

The chain employs TRBV15 and TRBJ1-1; unclear D gene. CDR3 length equals 14 residues. Germline V CDR1 and CDR2: LNHNV, YYDKDF (reference sequence). V lost 5 bases to trimming and J lost 1 base, with 11 bases between them. CDR3 sequence reads: CATSPDFGNTEAFF. As DNA, the CDR3 is TGTGCCACCAGCCCCGACTTTGGGAACACTGAAGCTTTCTTT.

The V and J genes are TRBV19 and TRBJ1-1; D may be TRBD1 (5 bases). Looked up from germline, CDR1 is LNHDA and CDR2 is SQIVND (reference sequence). The CDR3 length is 14 residues. Deletions cut 7 bases from V and 6 bases from J, with 18 bases between. DNA of the CDR3: TGTGCCAGTACCCGCGGCCGGGGCCGCGCTGAAGCTTTCTTT. It codes for CASTRGRGRAEAFF. Together with reference TRBV19 and TRBJ1-1, the CDR3 gives the full variable domain: DGGITQSPKYLFRKEGQNVTLSCEQNLNHDAMYWYRQDPGQGLRLIYYSQIVNDFQKGDIAEGYSVSREKKESFPLTVTSAQKNPTAFYLCASTRGRGRAEAFFGQGTRLTVV.

The CDR3 DNA follows: TGCAGCGTTCGAGGGCCGGCCTCAAATTCACCCCTCCACTTT. It encodes CSVRGPASNSPLHF. The gene calls are TRBV29-1 and TRBJ1-6; no reliable D call. From germline, CDR1 is SQVTM and CDR2 ANQGSEA. This CDR3 contains 14 residues. V lost 5 bases and J lost 7, with 15 bases in between.

This chain connects TRBV5-4 to TRBJ2-1; D possibly corresponds to TRBD2 (5 bases). Between the trimmed V and J ends, which lost 0 bases and 5 bases, there was a span of 15 bases. The germline V gene has CDR1 SGHNT and CDR2 YYREEE (reference sequence). The CDR3 runs to 16 residues. The CDR3 DNA is TGTGCCAGCAGCTTGGGTTGGCGGATGAGGGACAATGAGCAGTTCTTC. The encoded protein is CASSLGWRMRDNEQFF.

The rearrangement uses TRBV28 and TRBJ1-4; D is uncertain. Between the trimmed V and J ends, which lost 4 bases and 0 bases, there was a span of 9 bases. The length of the CDR3 is 15 residues. Germline V lookup: CDR1 MDHEN, CDR2 SYDVKM. In DNA form, the CDR3 reads TGTGCCAGCAGTTCCTTGGGTCCAACTAATGAAAAACTGTTTTTT. Its translation is CASSSLGPTNEKLFF.

This chain connects TRBV18 to TRBJ2-1; TRBD2 aligns across 14 bases. Germline values: CDR1 KGHSH, CDR2 LQKENI. This CDR3 is built from 16 residues. V was clipped by 2 bases and J by 6 bases; unmatched bases: 3. DNA for the CDR3: TGTGCCAGCTCACCAGGGGGACTAGCGGGAGCCAATGAGCAGTTCTTC. Its protein is CASSPGGLAGANEQFF.

The chain recombines TRBV19 with TRBJ1-2, with 7 bases lining up with TRBD1. This CDR3 spans 14 amino acids. CDR1 is LNHDA and CDR2 is SQIVND in the germline V gene (reference sequence). Unmatched junction bases numbered 7, after V lost 5 bases and J lost 4 bases. CDR3 protein: CASSRETGPYGYTF. CDR3 DNA: TGTGCCAGTAGTCGGGAGACAGGGCCCTATGGCTACACCTTC.

The chain employs TRBV16 and TRBJ2-1; TRBD1 agrees at 7 bases. CDR3 length equals 16 residues. Germline V lookup: CDR1 KGHSY, CDR2 FQNENV. Trimming took 0 bases from V and 8 from J; bases not matched to a gene: 10. CDR3 DNA sequence: TGTGCCAGCAGCCAATCGGACAGGTACCCTTTGGATGAGCAGTTCTTC. This codes for CASSQSDRYPLDEQFF.

The rearrangement joins TRBV12-3 or TRBV12-4 to TRBJ1-1; D gene unclear. V was clipped by 3 bases and J by 4 bases, with 9 bases between them. This CDR3 is built from 13 residues. This CDR3 is CASSLAGFTEAFF. The CDR3 DNA is TGTGCCAGCAGTTTGGCGGGTTTCACTGAAGCTTTCTTT.

V and J are TRBV28 and TRBJ1-2; no clear D. The CDR3 sequence is 14 residues long. Germline CDR1 MDHEN, CDR2 SYDVKM. Trimming removed 2 bases from V and 4 bases from J, with 11 bases in between. The CDR3 bases are TGTGCCAGCAGTTTAAGCGACATCATCTATGGCTACACCTTC. Residues: CASSLSDIIYGYTF.

This clone was seen a handful of times. The chain recombines TRBV2 with TRBJ1-5; 9 bases line up with TRBD1. The germline gives CDR1 SNHLY, CDR2 FYNNEI. The CDR3 totals 13 residues. V gave up 7 bases and J gave up 4 bases; unmatched junction bases: 2. In DNA form, the CDR3 reads TGTGCCAGCAACAGGGGGCGAAATCAGCCCCAGCATTTT. Translated, it gives CASNRGRNQPQHF.

The chain carries TRBV18 and TRBJ2-3; D is undetermined. Germline CDR1 KGHSH, CDR2 LQKENI. The CDR3 spans 16 residues. V gave up 6 bases and J gave up 4 bases, with 20 bases separating them. In DNA form, the CDR3 reads TGTGCCAGCTCCCAAAGCTCTAGGAGATCGGCAGATACGCAGTATTTT. Translated, it gives CASSQSSRRSADTQYF.

The chain is built from TRBV5-3 and TRBJ1-1, with D maybe TRBD1 (5 bases). TRBV5-3 is assigned to the ORF class and has an uncertain function. The V gene lost 4 bases and the J gene lost 9 bases, with 25 bases spanning the gap. The CDR3 is 16 residues long. CDR3 residues: CARSLKPGPTHRQAFF. As DNA, the CDR3 is TGTGCCAGAAGCCTTAAACCGGGTCCCACCCACAGGCAAGCTTTCTTT.

This clone turned up a few times. The chain links TRBV28 to TRBJ1-1; TRBD1 might be the D (6 bases). V lost 6 bases to trimming and J lost 6 bases, with 14 bases between them. From germline, CDR1 is MDHEN and CDR2 SYDVKM. The CDR3 spans 13 residues. The CDR3 protein is CASREQGNAEAFF. CDR3 coding DNA: TGTGCCAGCAGGGAACAGGGAAATGCTGAAGCTTTCTTT.

The chain couples TRBV7-9 to TRBJ2-1; 16 bases are a match to TRBD2. V shed 2 bases and J 8 bases; nucleotides not matched to a gene: 3. CDR1 and CDR2 from the germline V gene are SEHNR and FQNEAQ (reference sequence). This CDR3 spans 16 amino acids. CDR3 residues: CASSLSGLAGGDEQFF. CDR3 sequence (DNA): TGTGCCAGCAGCTTATCGGGACTAGCGGGAGGGGATGAGCAGTTCTTC.

The gene calls are TRBV5-8 and TRBJ2-5; 8 bases fit TRBD1. The CDR3 is made up of 15 amino acids. With 1 base clipped from V and 4 bases from J, the junction kept 6 bases outside the gene matches. Germline V gives CDR1 SGHTS, CDR2 YDEGEE. The CDR3 DNA reads TGTGCCAGCAGCTTGATAGGACAGGGAGTAGAGACCCAGTACTTC. It encodes CASSLIGQGVETQYF.

The chain couples TRBV19 to TRBJ1-1; D remains unclear. Per germline, CDR1 LNHDA and CDR2 SQIVND (reference sequence). V was trimmed by 9 bases and J by 2 bases, leaving 13 bases between them. The CDR3 has 13 amino acids. CDR3 bases: TGTGCCAGCCCAGTCTGGACCAACACTGAAGCTTTCTTT. Protein sequence: CASPVWTNTEAFF.

The gene calls are TRBV19 and TRBJ1-4; D not certain. This CDR3 is 13 amino acids long. V dropped 6 bases and J dropped 4 bases, with 9 bases sitting between them. Germline CDR1 reads LNHDA; CDR2 reads SQIVND (reference sequence). Here the CDR3 reads CASSPEFNEKLFF. CDR3 coding DNA: TGTGCCAGTAGCCCCGAATTTAATGAAAAACTGTTTTTT.

CDR3 in amino acids: CASSPGQGNEKLFF. CDR3 bases: TGTGCCAGCAGCCCGGGACAGGGAAATGAAAAACTGTTTTTT. This chain joins TRBV6-5 and TRBJ1-4; the match to TRBD1 covers 9 bases. Germline V gene data show CDR1 as MNHEY and CDR2 as SVGAGI. The V and J ends lost 6 bases and 5 bases, in that order; junction bases with no gene match: 4. This CDR3 region has 14 residues.

This sequence joins TRBV7-2 and TRBJ1-5, with a weak D call TRBD1 (6 bases). The V end was cut by 3 bases, the J end by 1 base, with 16 bases between. Germline CDR1 SGHTA, CDR2 FQGNSA. The CDR3 extends over 17 amino acids. The CDR3 spells CASSFWGGGDSNQPQHF. As DNA, the CDR3 is TGTGCCAGCAGCTTCTGGGGGGGCGGAGACAGCAATCAGCCCCAGCATTTT.

The genes are TRBV12-5 and TRBJ2-7, with 9 bases that match TRBD2. Trimming removed 5 bases from V and 3 bases from J; junction bases left unmatched: 11. The CDR3 extends over 16 amino acids. The germline V gene encodes CDR1 LGHNT and CDR2 FRNRAP. The CDR3 is CASGLTRSSGIYEQYF. The CDR3 DNA is TGTGCTAGTGGTCTGACGCGATCTAGCGGGATCTACGAGCAGTACTTC. Full variable domain (remainder filled in from reference TRBV12-5 and TRBJ2-7): DARVTQTPRHKVTEMGQEVTMRCQPILGHNTVFWYRQTMMQGLELLAYFRNRAPLDDSGMPKDRFSAEMPDATLATLKIQPSEPRDSAVYFCASGLTRSSGIYEQYFGPGTRLTVT.